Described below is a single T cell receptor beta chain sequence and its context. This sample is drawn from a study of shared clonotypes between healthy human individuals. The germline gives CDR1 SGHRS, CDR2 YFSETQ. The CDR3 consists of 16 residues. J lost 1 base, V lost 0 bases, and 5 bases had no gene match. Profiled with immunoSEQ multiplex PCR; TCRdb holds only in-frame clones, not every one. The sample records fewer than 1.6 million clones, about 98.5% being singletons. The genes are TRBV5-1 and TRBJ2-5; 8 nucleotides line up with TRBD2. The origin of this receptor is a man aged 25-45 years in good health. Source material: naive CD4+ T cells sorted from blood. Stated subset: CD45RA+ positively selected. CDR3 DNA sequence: TGCGCCAGCAGCTTGGTGGGCGGGAGGCTCCAAGAGACCCAGTACTTC. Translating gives CASSLVGGRLQETQYF.